This TCR beta chain was obtained from a study of blood T cell repertoires in COVID-19. Study-wide context: COVID-19 samples, acute and convalescent, were from the United States, Italy and Spain. Sources were T cells, B-cell-depleted T cells, or PBMCs; the material itself was cDNA or gDNA.

CDR1 and CDR2 (germline): MNHEY, SVGEGT. The junction had 7 bases not matched to a gene; V was cut back by 5 bases and J by 0 bases. The CDR3 consists of 16 residues. As processed by the authors: Amplification with reference gene primers provided the estimates of nucleated cell counts. Produced via immunoSEQ multiplex PCR; TCRdb's table is partial and in-frame only. The DNA was the basis for D and trimming; V, J and clone size are from that table. The sample yields about 240,000 clones, 86% seen once. Seattle participants joined during active infection and were tracked over time. This receptor was identified in a woman aged 45-65 years with COVID-19, enrolled during active disease. Sequenced material: peripheral blood. The chain links TRBV6-2 or TRBV6-3 to TRBJ2-1; 7 bases line up with TRBD1. In DNA, the CDR3 is TGTGCCAGCAGTCGACAGGGCCCCCCCTCCTACAATGAGCAGTTCTTC. Translation: CASSRQGPPSYNEQFF.